Below are 21 T cell receptor beta chains sequenced from a single sample in a study of blood T cell repertoires in COVID-19. Sequenced by immunoSEQ multiplex PCR; TCRdb stores in-frame clones only, minus some. The sample consists of around 200,000 clones, around 80% of them appearing once. Sequenced sample: peripheral blood. These receptors came from a man aged 25 to 40 with active or convalescent COVID-19.

The chain couples TRBV7-6 to TRBJ2-1, with 14 bases fitting TRBD2. Germline V CDR1 and CDR2: SGHVS, FNYEAQ. The CDR3 is 16 amino acids. With 6 bases clipped from V and 7 bases from J, the junction kept 8 bases outside the gene matches. As DNA, the CDR3 is TGTGCCAGCAGTTACCGACTAGCGGGAGGGAGTAATGAGCAGTTCTTC. Its translation: CASSYRLAGGSNEQFF. The entire variable domain, with the rest obtained from reference TRBV7-6 and TRBJ2-1, is as follows: GAGVSQSPRYKVTKRGQDVALRCDPISGHVSLYWYRQALGQGPEFLTYFNYEAQQDKSGLPNDRFSAERPEGSISTLTIQRTEQRDSAMYRCASSYRLAGGSNEQFFGPGTRLTVL.

The CDR3 nucleotides read TGCGCCAGCAGTCCTCCGGGGTCGACTAATGAAAAACTGTTTTTT. Protein: CASSPPGSTNEKLFF. The V gene is TRBV23-1, the J gene TRBJ1-4, with D unresolved. TRBV23-1 is labeled an ORF, and its function is uncertain. The CDR3 runs 15 residues. Trimming removed 4 bases from V and 2 bases from J, with 11 bases in between.

The chain carries TRBV19 and TRBJ2-1; 12 nucleotides match TRBD2. Germline values: CDR1 LNHDA, CDR2 SQIVND (reference sequence). Trimming at V came to 5 bases and at J to 6 bases, leaving 8 bases not matched to a gene. The CDR3 spans 16 residues. In DNA, the CDR3 is TGTGCCAGTAGTCCGTGGACTAGCGGGGTGGGCAATGAGCAGTTCTTC. Amino acids: CASSPWTSGVGNEQFF.

The genes are TRBV5-1 and TRBJ1-4, with TRBD1 matching 9 bases. J lost 5 bases, V lost 2 bases, and 7 bases had no gene match. Germline CDR1 is SGHRS and CDR2 is YFSETQ. The CDR3 loop spans 16 amino acids. The CDR3 region has the DNA TGCGCCAGCAGCTTCCGGACAGGGGATCCCAATGAAAAACTGTTTTTT. Translation: CASSFRTGDPNEKLFF.

This clone was detected once. The chain combines TRBV18 with TRBJ2-7, with D hard to call. V lost 4 bases, J lost 0 bases, and 10 bases lay in between. Germline CDR1 is KGHSH and CDR2 is LQKENI. CDR3 size: 14 residues. This CDR3 reads CASSLSLSSYEQYF. In nucleotides, the CDR3 is TGTGCCAGCTCACTCTCACTTAGCTCCTACGAGCAGTACTTC.

The V gene is TRBV14, the J gene TRBJ1-1; 7 bases match TRBD1. CDR1 is SGHDN, CDR2 FVKESK, per germline. V trimming: 6 bases; J trimming: 1 base; junction bases outside the gene matches: 5. The CDR3 covers 14 residues. This CDR3 reads CASSRQGGNTEAFF. Here the CDR3 DNA reads TGTGCCAGCAGTCGACAGGGCGGGAACACTGAAGCTTTCTTT.

The chain recombines TRBV11-2 with TRBJ1-3; D is unclear. Germline V lookup: CDR1 SGHAT, CDR2 FQNNGV. V dropped 5 bases and J dropped 14 bases, with 13 bases sitting between them. The CDR3 is 11 residues long. CDR3 sequence (DNA): TGTGCCAGCAGCAGTACCCCTCAGTTATATTTT. Its protein is CASSSTPQLYF.

This chain connects TRBV19 to TRBJ2-1, with D uncertain. V shed 5 bases and J shed 8 bases, with 10 bases lying between them. The CDR3 is 12 amino acids. Germline V CDR1 and CDR2: LNHDA, SQIVND (reference sequence). In DNA, the CDR3 is TGTGCCAGTAGTTTAGGTTTCTATGAGCAGTTCTTC. Its protein is CASSLGFYEQFF.

In this sample, this clone turned up once. The chain is built from TRBV6-5 and TRBJ1-5; TRBD1 aligns across 8 bases. Trimming took 6 bases from V and 9 from J; bases not matched to a gene: 10. CDR3 length: 14 residues. The germline CDR1 and CDR2 sequences are MNHEY and SVGAGI. The CDR3 DNA follows: TGTGCCAGCAGACCACAGGGGGAATTATGGCCCCAGCATTTT. This encodes CASRPQGELWPQHF.

This clone was picked up a small number of times. J is TRBJ1-4 and V is TRBV24-1; the D gene is possibly TRBD1 (6 bases). Looked up from germline, CDR1 is KGHDR and CDR2 is SFDVKD. Trimming left V 7 bases short and J 7 bases short, with 18 bases between. This CDR3 spans 15 amino acids. CDR3 loop: CATRGLTGIVEKLFF. CDR3 in DNA: TGTGCCACCAGAGGACTTACAGGGATAGTTGAAAAACTGTTTTTT.

The chain uses TRBV6-2 or TRBV6-3 and TRBJ2-5; 10 bases are a match to TRBD2. The J segment lost 2 bases and the V segment lost 5 bases, leaving 5 bases of the junction unmatched. CDR1 MNHEY and CDR2 SVGEGT come from the germline V gene. This CDR3 has 15 residues. CDR3 region: CASSDRTSGQETQYF. As DNA, the CDR3 is TGTGCCAGCAGTGACAGGACTAGCGGACAAGAGACCCAGTACTTC.

This clone was detected only a few times. This chain connects TRBV27 to TRBJ1-5; no reliable D call. V lost 0 bases and J 3 bases, leaving 9 bases between the germline ends. In germline, CDR1 is MNHEY, CDR2 SMNVEV (reference sequence). The CDR3 sequence is 15 residues long. The CDR3 coding sequence is TGTGCCAGCAGTTTATCGCCGGTTCTCAATCAGCCCCAGCATTTT. It yields the protein CASSLSPVLNQPQHF.

The chain has TRBV12-5 and TRBJ2-2; 7 positions match TRBD1. The CDR3 loop spans 16 amino acids. Germline V lookup: CDR1 LGHNT, CDR2 FRNRAP. V dropped 2 bases and J dropped 1; count of bases not matched to a gene: 4. The CDR3 DNA sequence: TGTGCTAGTGGTTTGTGGGACAGCCTGAACACCGGGGAGCTGTTTTTT. It codes for CASGLWDSLNTGELFF.

This sequence joins TRBV19 and TRBJ2-7; 14 nucleotides line up with TRBD2. The CDR3 is 19 amino acids. V gave up 4 bases and J gave up 2 bases; unmatched junction bases: 13. Germline V gene data show CDR1 as LNHDA and CDR2 as SQIVND (reference sequence). The CDR3 sequence: CASSTRSGTSGGIPYEQYF. The CDR3 DNA is TGTGCCAGTAGTACAAGATCCGGGACTAGCGGGGGAATCCCCTACGAGCAGTACTTC.

The V and J genes are TRBV6-5 and TRBJ1-1; D gene uncertain. Deletions cut 6 bases from V and 4 bases from J, with 15 bases between. This CDR3 comprises 14 residues. Germline values: CDR1 MNHEY, CDR2 SVGAGI. The CDR3 region has the DNA TGTGCCAGCAGCGGTGACGAGGGCGGCACTGAAGCTTTCTTT. This translates into CASSGDEGGTEAFF.

This clone occurred once. The chain employs TRBV12-3 or TRBV12-4 and TRBJ1-4; 8 bases align to TRBD1. J was trimmed by 9 bases and V by 5 bases; bases with no gene match: 5. CDR3 length: 13 residues. The CDR3 sequence: CASSTGGTKKLFF. The CDR3 region has the DNA TGTGCCAGCAGTACAGGGGGAACGAAAAAACTGTTTTTT.

The V gene is TRBV7-9, the J gene TRBJ1-1; no firm D call. V was clipped by 5 bases and J by 5 bases, with 15 bases between them. Germline V gene lookup returns CDR1 SEHNR and CDR2 FQNEAQ (reference sequence). This CDR3 is 14 amino acids long. CDR3 bases: TGTGCCAGCAGCGTCCGAAATAGAAGTACTGAAGCTTTCTTT. The encoded protein is CASSVRNRSTEAFF.

The rearrangement uses TRBV27 and TRBJ2-6; the D is unclear. Looked up from germline, CDR1 is MNHEY and CDR2 is SMNVEV (reference sequence). The CDR3 totals 18 residues. The germline V and J ends were trimmed by 5 bases and 0 bases, with 17 bases remaining between them. CDR3 nucleotide sequence: TGTGCCAGCAGTCCTACCCCGGGTTGGTCCTCTGGGGCCAACGTCCTGACTTTC. Protein: CASSPTPGWSSGANVLTF.

A single count supports this clone. The V call is TRBV18, the J call TRBJ2-3; 10 bases are shared with TRBD2. The CDR3 length is 16 residues. The V segment lost 0 bases and the J segment 3 bases; nucleotides outside the gene matches: 3. Germline CDR1 KGHSH, CDR2 LQKENI. The CDR3 coding sequence is TGTGCCAGCTCACCACCGACTAGCGGGCGGACAGATACGCAGTATTTT. Amino acids: CASSPPTSGRTDTQYF.

V usage is TRBV7-3 and J usage is TRBJ2-5; 13 bases agree with TRBD2. The germline CDR1 and CDR2 sequences are SGHTA and FQGTGA. J gave up 1 base and V 4 bases, and 12 bases lay outside the gene matches. The CDR3 contains 19 residues. CDR3 DNA sequence: TGTGCCAGCAGCTCCGGCCGTACTAGCGGGGGGGCCCGCCAAGAGACCCAGTACTTC. Protein sequence: CASSSGRTSGGARQETQYF.

This sequence joins TRBV4-1 and TRBJ1-1; D is perhaps TRBD1 (5 bases). The CDR3 is 15 amino acids. Germline CDR1 MGHRA, CDR2 YSYEKL. V was clipped by 0 bases and J by 5 bases, with 13 bases between them. Here the CDR3 DNA reads TGCGCCAGCAGCCAAGATTGGGAGGGGCGGACTGAAGCTTTCTTT. Protein product: CASSQDWEGRTEAFF.